Presented here are 30 T cell receptor beta chains from one specimen sequenced in a study of blood T cell repertoires in COVID-19. The repertoire was sequenced with immunoSEQ multiplex PCR; TCRdb's copy has only in-frame clones and lacks some. This sample has approximately 150,000 clones; almost 85% occur once, and the top ten carry roughly 2.5%. Sequenced input: peripheral blood. Receptor source: a woman older than 75 with COVID-19, enrolled during active disease.

As concerns this clone: This sample also contains other DNA sequences that code for the same CDR3. V usage is TRBV9 and J usage is TRBJ2-5; 8 positions agree with TRBD1. There are 13 residues in the CDR3. Looked up from germline, CDR1 is SGDLS and CDR2 is YYNGEE. Germline trimming cut 4 bases from V and 5 bases from J; bases unmatched to any gene: 4. The CDR3 nucleotides are TGTGCCAGCAGCCTCCGACAGGGGGAGACCCAGTACTTC. Its protein product is CASSLRQGETQYF.

This rearrangement joins TRBV15 to TRBJ1-1; perhaps TRBD1 as D (6 bases). This CDR3 spans 13 amino acids. The germline V gene encodes CDR1 LNHNV and CDR2 YYDKDF (reference sequence). Trimming left V 1 base short and J 11 bases short, with 14 bases between. As DNA, the CDR3 is TGTGCCACCAGCAGAGTGCAGGGGTTGGTGGCTTTCTTT. Translating gives CATSRVQGLVAFF.

CDR3 sequence: CAWSVRGAKTQYF. For the CDR3, the DNA is TGTGCCTGGAGTGTACGGGGGGCAAAGACGCAGTATTTT. The J gene is TRBJ2-3, the V gene TRBV30, with D possibly matching TRBD2 (7 bases). Looked up from germline, CDR1 is GTSNPN and CDR2 is SVGIG (reference sequence). The CDR3 contains 13 residues. Trimming shortened V by 0 bases and J by 9 bases, and 13 bases separated the two germline ends.

This rearrangement joins TRBV7-3 to TRBJ1-1, with 7 bases aligning to TRBD1. V shed 0 bases, J shed 1 base, and the junction held 5 bases outside the gene matches. From germline, CDR1 is SGHTA and CDR2 FQGTGA. This CDR3 has 16 residues. The CDR3 region is CASSLTLGQPNTEAFF. Written as DNA, the CDR3 is TGTGCCAGCAGCTTAACGTTGGGACAGCCGAACACTGAAGCTTTCTTT.

V is TRBV5-1 and J is TRBJ2-7, with 7 bases identical to TRBD1. From germline, CDR1 is SGHRS and CDR2 YFSETQ. The CDR3 contains 13 residues. With 0 bases clipped from V and 6 bases from J, the junction kept 3 bases outside the gene matches. CDR3 residues: CASSLEQGFEQYF. Here the CDR3 DNA reads TGCGCCAGCAGCTTGGAACAGGGGTTCGAGCAGTACTTC.

This clone was counted a single time. The chain recombines TRBV20-1 with TRBJ1-2; 7 positions match TRBD1. The CDR3 covers 13 residues. From germline, CDR1 is DFQATT and CDR2 SNEGSKA (reference sequence). V shed 6 bases and J 5 bases; nucleotides not matched to a gene: 9. CDR3 sequence: CSASRQGGYGYTF. CDR3 nucleotide sequence: TGCAGTGCCAGTAGACAGGGAGGATATGGCTACACCTTC.

The rearrangement joins TRBV7-2 to TRBJ2-3; 7 positions agree with TRBD2. Germline values: CDR1 SGHTA, CDR2 FQGNSA. This CDR3 comprises 18 residues. J was trimmed by 0 bases and V by 4 bases; bases with no gene match: 13. CDR3 in DNA: TGTGCCAGCAGCTCGCCTCATACTAGCGCGGAGAGCACAGATACGCAGTATTTT. Encoded protein: CASSSPHTSAESTDTQYF.

The table lists this clone with a count of one. This chain uses TRBV9 with TRBJ2-1, with TRBD2 matching over 7 bases. V gave up 0 bases and J gave up 4 bases; unmatched junction bases: 7. Per the germline V gene, CDR1 is SGDLS and CDR2 is YYNGEE. The CDR3 runs 16 residues. The CDR3 here is CASSVGTGGTYNEQFF. CDR3 nucleotide sequence: TGTGCCAGCAGCGTAGGAACGGGGGGAACATACAATGAGCAGTTCTTC.

The CDR3 loop reads CASSRQGQGNYGYTF. CDR3 in DNA: TGTGCCAGCAGCCGCCAGGGACAGGGAAACTATGGCTACACCTTC. This sequence joins TRBV5-4 and TRBJ1-2; 9 nucleotides agree with TRBD1. This CDR3 region has 15 residues. Germline CDR1 SGHNT, CDR2 YYREEE (reference sequence). V trimming: 4 bases; J trimming: 2 bases; junction bases outside the gene matches: 6.

The chain recombines TRBV24-1 with TRBJ2-5, with 10 nucleotides matching TRBD1. The CDR3 is 14 amino acids. The J segment lost 5 bases and the V segment lost 5 bases, leaving 4 bases of the junction unmatched. Germline CDR1 is KGHDR and CDR2 is SFDVKD. Here the CDR3 DNA reads TGTGCCACCAGTGCCCGGACAGGGGGGGAGACCCAGTACTTC. This codes for CATSARTGGETQYF.

J is TRBJ2-1 and V is TRBV19; no clear D gene. Per the germline V gene, CDR1 is LNHDA and CDR2 is SQIVND (reference sequence). Trimming cost V 4 bases and J 0 bases, with 7 bases left between them. CDR3 length equals 14 residues. CDR3 residues: CASSRLGSYNEQFF. CDR3 sequence (DNA): TGTGCCAGTAGTAGGCTAGGCTCCTACAATGAGCAGTTCTTC.

The J gene is TRBJ1-6, the V gene TRBV3-1 (or the pseudogene TRBV3-2); TRBD1 might be the D (6 bases). The length of the CDR3 is 15 residues. Germline V gives CDR1 LGHDT, CDR2 YNNKEL (reference sequence). V was cut by 2 bases and J by 8 bases, with 13 bases left in between. The CDR3 reads CASSQTDSSDSPLHF. Here the CDR3 DNA reads TGTGCCAGCAGCCAAACGGACAGTTCAGATTCACCCCTCCACTTT.

The table lists this clone with a count of one. In DNA, the CDR3 is TGTGCCAGCAGCCCTGACAGGGCAAACACTGAAGCTTTCTTT. Translation: CASSPDRANTEAFF. The chain is built from TRBV5-4 and TRBJ1-1; 7 bases are a match to TRBD1. CDR3 length equals 14 residues. Looked up from germline, CDR1 is SGHNT and CDR2 is YYREEE (reference sequence). V was pared by 4 bases and J by 2 bases, with 5 bases of the junction left unmatched.

The J gene is TRBJ2-3, the V gene TRBV6-4, with D uncertain. V was clipped by 8 bases and J by 4 bases, with 7 bases between them. Germline V CDR1 and CDR2: MRHNA, SNTAGT. This CDR3 is built from 11 residues. The CDR3 reads CASGSADTQYF. CDR3 coding DNA: TGTGCCAGCGGAAGCGCAGATACGCAGTATTTT.

J is TRBJ1-5 and V is TRBV6-6; 11 positions match TRBD1. After removal of 7 bases from V and 6 bases from J, the junction contained 11 bases not matched to a gene. The CDR3 spans 16 residues. From germline, CDR1 is MNHNY and CDR2 SVGAGI (reference sequence). The CDR3: CASIRTGGSQGQPQHF. CDR3 DNA: TGTGCCAGCATTAGGACAGGGGGCAGTCAGGGTCAGCCCCAGCATTTT.

The chain employs TRBV6-5 and TRBJ2-3; 8 bases line up with TRBD2. V gave up 1 base and J gave up 14 bases; unmatched junction bases: 8. The CDR3 totals 13 residues. From germline, CDR1 is MNHEY and CDR2 SVGAGI. CDR3 DNA sequence: TGTGCCAGCAGTTACTTGGCGGGGGGCGAGCCGTATTTT. It specifies CASSYLAGGEPYF.

The chain recombines TRBV6-2 or TRBV6-3 with TRBJ2-7; TRBD2 agrees at 12 bases. Germline values: CDR1 MNHEY, CDR2 SVGEGT. Germline trimming cut 5 bases from V and 0 bases from J; bases unmatched to any gene: 5. This CDR3 is 16 amino acids long. The DNA of the CDR3 is TGTGCCAGCAGTGACGGACTAGCGGGGAACTCCTACGAGCAGTACTTC. It codes for CASSDGLAGNSYEQYF.

CDR3 loop: CASSMDGGLAGTSTDTQYF. The CDR3, as DNA: TGTGCCAGTAGTATGGATGGGGGACTAGCGGGTACTAGCACAGATACGCAGTATTTT. The V call is TRBV19, the J call TRBJ2-3; 12 nucleotides agree with TRBD2. The CDR3 is 19 amino acids. Germline V lookup: CDR1 LNHDA, CDR2 SQIVND (reference sequence). Unmatched junction bases numbered 10, after V lost 3 bases and J lost 0 bases.

The chain recombines TRBV7-3 with TRBJ2-2; tentative D call: TRBD1 (5 bases). V was shortened by 5 bases and J by 1 base, with 14 bases between the two germline ends. The germline V gene has CDR1 SGHTA and CDR2 FQGTGA. This CDR3 is built from 16 residues. In DNA, the CDR3 is TGTGCCAGCAGCAATACTCGGACAAAGAACACCGGGGAGCTGTTTTTT. This gives the protein CASSNTRTKNTGELFF.

The V gene is TRBV5-1, the J gene TRBJ1-1; 10 bases map to TRBD1. Trimming cost V 0 bases and J 4 bases; bases outside gene matches: 3. The CDR3 has 15 residues. Germline V gene lookup returns CDR1 SGHRS and CDR2 YFSETQ. CDR3 bases: TGCGCCAGCAGCTTGGCCGGGACAGGGGCCACTGAAGCTTTCTTT. It codes for CASSLAGTGATEAFF.

For this clone: The sample holds other DNA sequences that translate to the same CDR3. CDR3 nucleotides: TGTGCCAGTAGACCGGGACACTACACCGGGGAGCTGTTTTTT. It codes for CASRPGHYTGELFF. V is TRBV19 and J is TRBJ2-2, with D possibly TRBD1 on 6 matching bases. The germline V and J ends were trimmed by 6 bases and 3 bases, with 11 bases remaining between them. This CDR3 has 14 residues. CDR1 LNHDA and CDR2 SQIVND come from the germline V gene (reference sequence).

This clone came up once. The V gene is TRBV3-1 (or the pseudogene TRBV3-2), the J gene TRBJ2-1; the D gene is possibly TRBD2 (5 bases). Trimming removed 4 bases from V and 12 bases from J, with 16 bases in between. CDR3 length: 13 amino acids. The germline V gene has CDR1 LGHDT and CDR2 YNNKEL (reference sequence). CDR3 amino acids: CASSPRTRLRQFF. CDR3 DNA sequence: TGTGCCAGCAGCCCCCGGACCCGACTACGGCAGTTCTTC.

This rearrangement joins TRBV5-4 to TRBJ2-5; 8 bases are shared with TRBD2. Germline lookup yields CDR1 SGHNT and CDR2 YYREEE (reference sequence). Trimming cost V 3 bases and J 5 bases; bases outside gene matches: 6. The CDR3 covers 14 residues. The CDR3 DNA reads TGTGCCAGCAGCTCGTCCGGGACTAGGGAGACCCAGTACTTC. Translated: CASSSSGTRETQYF.

V is TRBV11-2 and J is TRBJ2-1, with 13 nucleotides matching TRBD2. The CDR3 contains 19 residues. Germline lookup yields CDR1 SGHAT and CDR2 FQNNGV. The V segment lost 3 bases and the J segment 8 bases; nucleotides outside the gene matches: 16. The CDR3 nucleotides read TGTGCCAGCAGCTTCCGGACTAGCGGGAGAGGGAGCTGGAACTATGAGCAGTTCTTC. Its protein product is CASSFRTSGRGSWNYEQFF. Looking up the rest from reference TRBV11-2 and TRBJ2-1 gives the full variable domain: EAGVAQSPRYKIIEKRQSVAFWCNPISGHATLYWYQQILGQGPKLLIQFQNNGVVDDSQLPKDRFSAERLKGVDSTLKIQPAKLEDSAVYLCASSFRTSGRGSWNYEQFFGPGTRLTVL.

The J gene is TRBJ2-7, the V gene TRBV24-1; D may be TRBD1 (6 bases). CDR3 length equals 13 residues. The germline gives CDR1 KGHDR, CDR2 SFDVKD. V shed 9 bases and J shed 6 bases, with 17 bases lying between them. This chain's CDR3 is CATADSNYVEQYF. The CDR3 DNA reads TGTGCCACCGCGGACAGCAATTACGTCGAGCAGTACTTC.

The CDR3 sequence: CASSAIMSRSNQPQHF. Written as DNA, the CDR3 is TGTGCCAGCTCAGCTATAATGAGCAGGAGCAATCAGCCCCAGCATTTT. This chain joins TRBV18 and TRBJ1-5; D is uncertain. V was shortened by 5 bases and J by 1 base, with 15 bases between the two germline ends. CDR1 is KGHSH and CDR2 is LQKENI in the germline V gene. This CDR3 has 16 residues.

The J gene is TRBJ2-3, the V gene TRBV6-4; TRBD2 aligns across 12 bases. This CDR3 is built from 14 residues. From germline, CDR1 is MRHNA and CDR2 SNTAGT. The ends lost 5 bases at V and 6 bases at J; junction bases unmatched: 3. CDR3 in amino acids: CASSLAGGRDTQYF. The CDR3 DNA reads as TGTGCCAGCAGTCTAGCGGGGGGGCGTGATACGCAGTATTTT.

This clone was picked up a small number of times. The chain links TRBV6-5 to TRBJ2-7, with 10 nucleotides matching TRBD2. The CDR3 sequence is 14 residues long. Germline loops: CDR1 MNHEY, CDR2 SVGAGI. V was pared by 6 bases and J by 4 bases, with 6 bases of the junction left unmatched. The CDR3 DNA follows: TGTGCCAGCAGGGAGATTAGCGGGAGGTACGAGCAGTACTTC. This encodes CASREISGRYEQYF.

V and J are TRBV6-5 and TRBJ1-2; TRBD1 might be the D (5 bases). Germline loops: CDR1 MNHEY, CDR2 SVGAGI. CDR3 size: 15 residues. V was trimmed by 0 bases and J by 4 bases, leaving 12 bases between them. CDR3 region: CASSYSPGGLYGYTF. CDR3 DNA sequence: TGTGCCAGCAGTTACTCGCCCGGGGGACTCTATGGCTACACCTTC.

The chain uses TRBV27 and TRBJ2-6, with 7 nucleotides matching TRBD1. Losses at the gene ends were 1 base for V and 0 bases for J; bases not matched to a gene: 3. Germline CDR1 is MNHEY and CDR2 is SMNVEV (reference sequence). The CDR3 extends over 17 amino acids. CDR3 in DNA: TGTGCCAGCAGTTTATTAAGGGGGCGCTCTGGGGCCAACGTCCTGACTTTC. Protein sequence: CASSLLRGRSGANVLTF.